Reported below is one T cell receptor (beta chain). The data originate from a study of blood T cell repertoires in COVID-19. Whole-study context: In each case, the material was cDNA or gDNA derived from T cells, B-cell-depleted T cells, or PBMCs.

Enrolment of Seattle patients took place during active infection, and they were followed longitudinally. J gave up 0 bases and V 4 bases, and 3 bases lay outside the gene matches. The CDR3 runs to 15 residues. Germline CDR1 and CDR2: SGHRS and YFSETQ. Clones were read by immunoSEQ multiplex PCR, and TCRdb kept only the in-frame ones, dropping some. The table includes some 370,000 clones, more than 70% detected once. The sequence derives from a woman in her 30s with COVID-19, enrolled during active disease. The sample taken for sequencing was peripheral blood. J is TRBJ2-7 and V is TRBV5-1, with 11 nucleotides matching TRBD1. CDR3 loop: CASSDGTGGSYEQYF. The CDR3 region has the DNA TGCGCCAGCAGCGATGGGACAGGGGGCTCCTACGAGCAGTACTTC.